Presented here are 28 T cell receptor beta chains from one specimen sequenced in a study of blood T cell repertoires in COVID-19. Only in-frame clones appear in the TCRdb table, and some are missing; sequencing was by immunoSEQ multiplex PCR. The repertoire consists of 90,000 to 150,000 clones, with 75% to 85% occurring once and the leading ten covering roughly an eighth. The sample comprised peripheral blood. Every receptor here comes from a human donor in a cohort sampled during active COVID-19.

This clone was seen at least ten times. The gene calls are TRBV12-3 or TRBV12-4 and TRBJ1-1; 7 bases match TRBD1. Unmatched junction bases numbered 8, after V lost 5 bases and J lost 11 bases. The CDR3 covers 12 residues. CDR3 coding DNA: TGTGCCAGCAGTCGAGGGGGCTGGAAGGCTTTCTTT. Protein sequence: CASSRGGWKAFF.

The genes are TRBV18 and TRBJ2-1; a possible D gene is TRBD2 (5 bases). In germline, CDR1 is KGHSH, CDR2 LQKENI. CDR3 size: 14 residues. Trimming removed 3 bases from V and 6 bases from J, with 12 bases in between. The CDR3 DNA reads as TGTGCCAGCTCACCCCCACTAGTTTCCAATGAGCAGTTCTTC. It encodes CASSPPLVSNEQFF.

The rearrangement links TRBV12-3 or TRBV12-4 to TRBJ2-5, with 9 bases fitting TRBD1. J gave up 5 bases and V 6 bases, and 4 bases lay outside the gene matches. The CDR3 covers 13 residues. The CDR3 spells CASRQGATETQYF. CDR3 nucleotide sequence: TGTGCCAGCAGACAGGGGGCAACGGAGACCCAGTACTTC.

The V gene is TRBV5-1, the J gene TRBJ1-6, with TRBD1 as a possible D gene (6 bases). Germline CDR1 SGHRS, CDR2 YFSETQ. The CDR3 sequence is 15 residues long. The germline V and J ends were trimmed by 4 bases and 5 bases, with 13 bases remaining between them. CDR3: CASSPGQFDNSPLHF. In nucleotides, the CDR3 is TGCGCCAGCAGCCCTGGACAGTTCGATAATTCACCCCTCCACTTT.

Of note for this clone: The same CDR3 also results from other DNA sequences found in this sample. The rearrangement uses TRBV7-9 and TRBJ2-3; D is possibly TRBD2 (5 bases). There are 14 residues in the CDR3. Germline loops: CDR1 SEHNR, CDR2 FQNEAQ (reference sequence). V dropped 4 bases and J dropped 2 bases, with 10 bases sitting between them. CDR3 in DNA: TGTGCCAGCAGCTCCCGGGGAAACACAGATACGCAGTATTTT. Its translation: CASSSRGNTDTQYF.

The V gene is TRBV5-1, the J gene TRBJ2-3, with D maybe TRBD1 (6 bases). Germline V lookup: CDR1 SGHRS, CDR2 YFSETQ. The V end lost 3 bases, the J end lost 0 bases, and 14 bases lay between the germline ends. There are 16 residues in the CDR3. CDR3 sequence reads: CASSWTGTPSTDTQYF. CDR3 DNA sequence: TGCGCCAGCAGCTGGACCGGGACACCCAGCACAGATACGCAGTATTTT. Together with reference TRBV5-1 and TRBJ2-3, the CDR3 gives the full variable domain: KAGVTQTPRYLIKTRGQQVTLSCSPISGHRSVSWYQQTPGQGLQFLFEYFSETQRNKGNFPGRFSGRQFSNSRSEMNVSTLELGDSALYLCASSWTGTPSTDTQYFGPGTRLTVL.

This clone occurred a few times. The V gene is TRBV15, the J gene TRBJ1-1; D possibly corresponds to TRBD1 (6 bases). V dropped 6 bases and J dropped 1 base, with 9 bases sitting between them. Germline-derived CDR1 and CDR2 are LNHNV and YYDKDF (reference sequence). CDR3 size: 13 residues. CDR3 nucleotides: TGTGCCACCAGGACAGGTCCGAACACTGAAGCTTTCTTT. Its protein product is CATRTGPNTEAFF.

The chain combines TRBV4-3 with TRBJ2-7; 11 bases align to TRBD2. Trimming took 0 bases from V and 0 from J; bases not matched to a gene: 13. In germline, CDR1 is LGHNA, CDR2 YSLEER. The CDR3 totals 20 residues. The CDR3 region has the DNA TGCGCCAGCAGCCAAGATCGTTGGGCTAGCGGGGGGCTAAACTCCTACGAGCAGTACTTC. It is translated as CASSQDRWASGGLNSYEQYF.

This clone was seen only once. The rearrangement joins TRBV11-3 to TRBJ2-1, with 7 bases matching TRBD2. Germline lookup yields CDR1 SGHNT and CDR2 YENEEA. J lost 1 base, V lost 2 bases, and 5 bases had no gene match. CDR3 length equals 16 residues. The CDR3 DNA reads TGTGCCAGCAGCTTATGGGGGGGTGAGTCCTACAATGAGCAGTTCTTC. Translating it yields CASSLWGGESYNEQFF.

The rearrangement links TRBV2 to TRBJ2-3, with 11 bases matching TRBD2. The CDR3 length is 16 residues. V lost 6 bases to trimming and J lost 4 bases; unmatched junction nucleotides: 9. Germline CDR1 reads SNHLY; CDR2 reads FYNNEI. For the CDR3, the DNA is TGTGCCAGCAGGGTAGCGGGGGGGCCTATCCCAGATACGCAGTATTTT. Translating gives CASRVAGGPIPDTQYF.

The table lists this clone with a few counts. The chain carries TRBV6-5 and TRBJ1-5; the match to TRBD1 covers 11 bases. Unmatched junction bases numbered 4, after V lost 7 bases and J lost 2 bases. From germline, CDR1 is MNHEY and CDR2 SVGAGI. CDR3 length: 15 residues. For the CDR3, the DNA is TGTGCCAGCAAGGGACAGGGGGTGGGCAATCAGCCCCAGCATTTT. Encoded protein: CASKGQGVGNQPQHF.

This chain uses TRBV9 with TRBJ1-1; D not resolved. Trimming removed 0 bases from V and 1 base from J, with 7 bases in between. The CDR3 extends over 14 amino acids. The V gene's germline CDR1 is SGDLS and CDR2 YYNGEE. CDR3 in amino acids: CASSVGAENTEAFF. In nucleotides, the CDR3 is TGTGCCAGCAGCGTAGGAGCGGAGAACACTGAAGCTTTCTTT.

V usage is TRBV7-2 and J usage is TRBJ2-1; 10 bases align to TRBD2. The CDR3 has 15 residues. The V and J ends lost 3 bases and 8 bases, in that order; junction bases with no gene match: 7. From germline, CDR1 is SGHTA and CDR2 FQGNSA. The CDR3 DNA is TGTGCCAGCAGCTTTTTAGCGGGGGGTCTTTATGAGCAGTTCTTC. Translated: CASSFLAGGLYEQFF. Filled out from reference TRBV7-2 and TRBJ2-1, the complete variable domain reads GAGVSQSPSNKVTEKGKDVELRCDPISGHTALYWYRQSLGQGLEFLIYFQGNSAPDKSGLPSDRFSAERTGGSVSTLTIQRTQQEDSAVYLCASSFLAGGLYEQFFGPGTRLTVL.

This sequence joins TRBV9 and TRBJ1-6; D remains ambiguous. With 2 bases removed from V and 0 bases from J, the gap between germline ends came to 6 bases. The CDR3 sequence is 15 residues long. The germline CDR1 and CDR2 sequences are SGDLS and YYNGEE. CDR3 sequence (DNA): TGTGCCAGCAGCGTCGGGAGCTCCTATAATTCACCCCTCCACTTT. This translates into CASSVGSSYNSPLHF.

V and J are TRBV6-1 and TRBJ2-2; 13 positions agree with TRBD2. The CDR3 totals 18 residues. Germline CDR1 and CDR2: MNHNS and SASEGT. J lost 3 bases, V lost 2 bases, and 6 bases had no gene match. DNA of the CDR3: TGTGCCAGCAGTGAACATACTAGCGGGGGGGCGGACACCGGGGAGCTGTTTTTT. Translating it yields CASSEHTSGGADTGELFF.

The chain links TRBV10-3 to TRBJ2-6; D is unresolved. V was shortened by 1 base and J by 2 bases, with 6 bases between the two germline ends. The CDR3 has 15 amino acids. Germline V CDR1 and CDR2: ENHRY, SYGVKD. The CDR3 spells CAISEFTTGANVLTF. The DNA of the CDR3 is TGTGCCATCAGTGAGTTCACTACTGGGGCCAACGTCCTGACTTTC.

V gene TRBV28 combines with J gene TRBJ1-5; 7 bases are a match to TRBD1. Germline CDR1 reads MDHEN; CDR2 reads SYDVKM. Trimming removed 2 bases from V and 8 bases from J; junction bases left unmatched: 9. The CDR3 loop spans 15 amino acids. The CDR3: CASSLPPRQGEPQHF. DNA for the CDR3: TGTGCCAGCAGTTTACCACCAAGACAGGGCGAGCCCCAGCATTTT.

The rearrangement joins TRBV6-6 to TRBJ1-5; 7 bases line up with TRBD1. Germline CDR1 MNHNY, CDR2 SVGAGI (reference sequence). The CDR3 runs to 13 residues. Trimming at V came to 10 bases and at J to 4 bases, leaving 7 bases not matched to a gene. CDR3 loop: CATRGGGNQPQHF. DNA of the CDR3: TGTGCCACGCGAGGGGGCGGAAATCAGCCCCAGCATTTT.

The CDR3 loop is CAIMDRGGGYTF. In DNA, the CDR3 is TGTGCCATCATGGACAGGGGTGGTGGCTACACCTTC. The rearrangement joins TRBV10-3 to TRBJ1-2; 9 positions agree with TRBD1. Per germline, CDR1 ENHRY and CDR2 SYGVKD. The trim removed 7 bases at V and 7 bases at J, leaving 4 bases unmatched. The CDR3 is 12 amino acids.

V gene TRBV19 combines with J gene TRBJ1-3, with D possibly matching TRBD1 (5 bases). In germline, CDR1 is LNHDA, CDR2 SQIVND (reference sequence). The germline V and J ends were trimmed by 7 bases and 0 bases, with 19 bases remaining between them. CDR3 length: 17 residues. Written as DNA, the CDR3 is TGTGCCAGTACTGACTCGGAGGGGCTTATCTCTGGAAACACCATATATTTT. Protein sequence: CASTDSEGLISGNTIYF.

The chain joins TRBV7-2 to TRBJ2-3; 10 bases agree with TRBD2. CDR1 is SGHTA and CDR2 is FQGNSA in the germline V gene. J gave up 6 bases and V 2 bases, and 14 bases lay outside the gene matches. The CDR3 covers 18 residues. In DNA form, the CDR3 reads TGTGCCAGCAGCTTATCGCCCGTGGGAAGCGGGGGGGCGGATACGCAGTATTTT. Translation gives CASSLSPVGSGGADTQYF.

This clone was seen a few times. The CDR3 here is CASSLVPPPGGGTEAFF. The CDR3 region has the DNA TGTGCCAGCAGCTTAGTTCCCCCCCCCGGGGGGGGCACTGAAGCTTTCTTT. J is TRBJ1-1 and V is TRBV7-8; D is perhaps TRBD1 (5 bases). Germline CDR1 and CDR2: SGHVS and FQNEAQ. CDR3 length: 17 residues. V was clipped by 1 base and J by 4 bases, with 19 bases between them.

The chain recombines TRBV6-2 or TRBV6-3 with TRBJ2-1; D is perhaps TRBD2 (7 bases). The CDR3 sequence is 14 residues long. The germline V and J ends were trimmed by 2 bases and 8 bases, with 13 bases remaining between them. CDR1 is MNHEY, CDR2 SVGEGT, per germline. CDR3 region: CASSYTGGADEQFF. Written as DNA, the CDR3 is TGTGCCAGCAGTTACACGGGGGGCGCGGATGAGCAGTTCTTC.

The CDR3 sequence is CASSSGGGAGYGYTF. CDR3 in DNA: TGTGCCAGCAGCTCCGGCGGGGGGGCAGGCTATGGCTACACCTTC. The chain carries TRBV7-2 and TRBJ1-2; maybe TRBD1 (6 bases). V lost 4 bases and J 4 bases, leaving 16 bases between the germline ends. Germline CDR1 and CDR2: SGHTA and FQGNSA. The CDR3 runs to 15 residues.

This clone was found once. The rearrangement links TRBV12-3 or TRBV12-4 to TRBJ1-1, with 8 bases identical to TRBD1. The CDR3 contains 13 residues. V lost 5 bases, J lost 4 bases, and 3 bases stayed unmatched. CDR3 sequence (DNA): TGTGCCAGCAGTGGACAGGGATTCACTGAAGCTTTCTTT. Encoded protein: CASSGQGFTEAFF.

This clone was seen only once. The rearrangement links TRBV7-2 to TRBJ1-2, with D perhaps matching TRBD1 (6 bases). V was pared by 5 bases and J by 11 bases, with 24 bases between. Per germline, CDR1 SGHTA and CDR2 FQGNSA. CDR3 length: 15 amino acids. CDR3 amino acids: CASSQPRGFAMRYTF. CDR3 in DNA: TGTGCCAGCAGCCAACCCAGGGGTTTTGCTATGCGATACACCTTC.

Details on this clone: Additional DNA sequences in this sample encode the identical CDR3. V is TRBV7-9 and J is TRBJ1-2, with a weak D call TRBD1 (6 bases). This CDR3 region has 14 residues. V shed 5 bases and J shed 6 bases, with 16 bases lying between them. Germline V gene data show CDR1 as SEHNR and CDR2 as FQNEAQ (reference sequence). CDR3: CASSPLTGSDGYTF. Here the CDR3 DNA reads TGTGCCAGCAGCCCATTAACAGGGTCAGATGGCTACACCTTC.

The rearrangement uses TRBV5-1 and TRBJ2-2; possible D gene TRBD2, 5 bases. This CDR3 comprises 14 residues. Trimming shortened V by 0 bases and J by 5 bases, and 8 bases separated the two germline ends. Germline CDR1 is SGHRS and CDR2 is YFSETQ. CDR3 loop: CASSLERRTGELFF. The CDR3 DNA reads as TGCGCCAGCAGCTTGGAGCGGCGTACCGGGGAGCTGTTTTTT.